The TCR beta chain described here comes from a study of T cell changes during pregnancy in multiple sclerosis. The germline V gene encodes CDR1 MNHNS and CDR2 SASEGT. The CDR3 is 12 amino acids. V shed 10 bases, J shed 10 bases, and the junction held 10 bases outside the gene matches. Sequencing was performed with immunoSEQ multiplex PCR; in TCRdb, only in-frame clones are kept and a portion is missing. The repertoire has about 66,000 clones, approximately 90% of them found once; the top ten carry around 1.5%. The sequencing here drew on peripheral blood, taken in the third trimester of pregnancy. The chain joins TRBV6-1 to TRBJ2-4, with TRBD2 matching over 7 bases. This sequence was found in a female donor with multiple sclerosis, enrolled in a pregnancy study. The CDR3 protein is CANQGGPPIQYF. CDR3 DNA: TGTGCCAACCAGGGAGGGCCGCCGATTCAGTACTTC.